Listed below are T cell receptor beta chains from one sample, sequenced in a study. Sequenced by immunoSEQ multiplex PCR; TCRdb stores in-frame clones only, minus some. The table lists 68,000 or so clones, about 94% of them singletons. What was sequenced was PBMCs. These receptors all come from a man aged 35 to 55 with rheumatoid arthritis. The CDR3 runs from the conserved cysteine through the conserved F or W. D genes are given only for firm matches. Part of the rows lack a size; the others show once, few, many or a class for expanded clones.

j_call	v_call	clone_size	d_call	cdr3_nt	cdr3_aa
TRBJ2-3	TRBV5-1	.	TRBD2	TGCGCCAGCAGCTCCATAGCGGGGGGTTCAGATACGCAGTATTTT	CASSSIAGGSDTQYF
TRBJ2-3	TRBV9	.	TRBD2	TGTGCCAGCAGCGTAGCCCACGGGGGGTCCACAGATACGCAGTATTTT	CASSVAHGGSTDTQYF
TRBJ2-1	TRBV19	once	.	TGTGCCAGTACCCTAACTGGGAACTCCTACAATGAGCAGTTCTTC	CASTLTGNSYNEQFF
TRBJ2-7	TRBV27	.	.	TGTGCCAGCAGTTCGCGAGGACAGACAAACTACGAGCAGTACTTC	CASSSRGQTNYEQYF
TRBJ1-2	TRBV5-1	.	.	TGCGCCAGCAGCTCCACCCTAGACAGGGGCTACACCTTC	CASSSTLDRGYTF
TRBJ2-7	TRBV5-1	.	TRBD1	TGCGCCAGCAGCTTGTCCGCAGGGGGCTCCTACGAGCAGTACTTC	CASSLSAGGSYEQYF
TRBJ2-1	TRBV30	once	TRBD1	TGTGCCTGGAGCCCGGGACAGAGATACAATGAGCAGTTCTTC	CAWSPGQRYNEQFF
TRBJ2-1	TRBV3-1/TRBV3-2	.	TRBD1	TGTGCCAGCAGCCTTGGACAGGGAATAGGGGAGCAGTTCTTC	CASSLGQGIGEQFF
TRBJ1-6	TRBV4-3	few	.	TGCGCCAGCAGCCAATGGGAGAATTCACCCCTCCACTTT	CASSQWENSPLHF
TRBJ2-7	TRBV2	once	.	TGTGCCAGCAGCCAACAGGGCCCTAGCTACGAGCAGTACTTC	CASSQQGPSYEQYF
TRBJ2-7	TRBV7-3	.	TRBD1	TGTGCCAGCAGCTTAGGACAGGGGGCGGGCGAGCAGTACTTC	CASSLGQGAGEQYF
TRBJ1-1	TRBV9	.	.	TGTGCCAGTCGCAGGGGCTCAGACACTGAAGCTTTCTTT	CASRRGSDTEAFF
TRBJ1-1	TRBV7-9	.	.	TGTGCCAGCAGGTTGGACCAAGATGAAGCTTTCTTT	CASRLDQDEAFF
TRBJ1-2	TRBV14	.	.	TGTGCCAGCAGCCAGATCCCAAGGGCTAACTATGGCTACACCTTC	CASSQIPRANYGYTF
TRBJ2-7	TRBV11-1	.	.	TGTGCCAGCAGCTTAGCGGACAGTCGCGAGCAGTACTTC	CASSLADSREQYF
TRBJ1-3	TRBV10-2	.	TRBD1	TGCGCCAGTTCAGGGGGAAGCTCTGGAAACACCATATATTTT	CASSGGSSGNTIYF
TRBJ2-1	TRBV19	.	.	TGTGCCAGTAGTATAGGCTTGTCTTACAATGAGCAGTTCTTC	CASSIGLSYNEQFF
TRBJ2-6	TRBV5-5	.	TRBD1	TGTGCCAGCAGCTTGGCCCTGACAGGGGCAGGGGCCTCTGGGGCCAACGTCCTGACTTTC	CASSLALTGAGASGANVLTF
TRBJ1-1	TRBV12-3/TRBV12-4	.	.	TGTGCCAGCAGTTTTCTAGAGAACACTGAAGCTTTCTTT	CASSFLENTEAFF
TRBJ2-1	TRBV7-2	.	TRBD2	TGTGCCAGCAGCTTAGAAGGAAGTAGCGGGACTGAGCAGTTCTTC	CASSLEGSSGTEQFF
TRBJ2-4	TRBV19	.	TRBD1	TGTGCCAGTAGTACCGACAGGGGGCCCCAAAACATTCAGTACTTC	CASSTDRGPQNIQYF